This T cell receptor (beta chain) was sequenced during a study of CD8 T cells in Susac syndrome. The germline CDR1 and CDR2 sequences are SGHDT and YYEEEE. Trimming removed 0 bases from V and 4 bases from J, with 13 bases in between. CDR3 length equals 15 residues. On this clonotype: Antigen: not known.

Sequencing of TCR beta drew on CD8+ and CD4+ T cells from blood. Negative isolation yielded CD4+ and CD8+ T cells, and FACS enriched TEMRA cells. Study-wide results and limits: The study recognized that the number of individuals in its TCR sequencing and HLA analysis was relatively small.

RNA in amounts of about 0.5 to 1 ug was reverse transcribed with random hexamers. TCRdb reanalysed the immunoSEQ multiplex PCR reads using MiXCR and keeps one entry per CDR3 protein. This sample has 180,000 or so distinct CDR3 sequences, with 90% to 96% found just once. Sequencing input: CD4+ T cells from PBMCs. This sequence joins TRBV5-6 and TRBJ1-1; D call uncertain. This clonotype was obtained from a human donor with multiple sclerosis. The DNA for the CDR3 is TGTGCCAGCAGCTTGGCCTCAGGTTTTGGCACTGAAGCTTTCTTT. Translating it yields CASSLASGFGTEAFF.